Each of the 10 T cell receptor beta chains below was sequenced from the same sample in a study of T cell repertoires in cytomegalovirus infection. TCRdb recomputed calls from the reads with MiXCR, one row per CDR3 protein. The sample lists around 710,000 distinct CDR3 sequences, about 29% seen once, with 13% in the top ten. No antigen has been assigned to these receptors. The material sequenced was cultured CD8+ T cells from PBMCs, taken from culture after CMV antigen stimulation. Source of these receptors: a human donor in good health (CMV status not recorded). Some clones in this sample may be carry-over from other donors' samples.

This clonotype came up many times. The CDR3 is CASSLGLGDSNYEQYV. The CDR3 DNA reads as TGTGCCAGCAGCTTAGGACTAGGTGACAGTAACTACGAGCAGTACGTC. V gene TRBV7-2 combines with J gene TRBJ2-7, with D possibly matching TRBD2 (6 bases). CDR1 and CDR2 from the germline V gene are SGHTA and FQGNSA. This CDR3 region has 16 residues. Trimming removed 1 base from V and 3 bases from J, with 16 bases in between.

The chain uses TRBV7-6 and TRBJ2-7; no clear D. V was trimmed by 2 bases and J by 4 bases, leaving 12 bases between them. From germline, CDR1 is SGHVS and CDR2 FNYEAQ. The CDR3 sequence is 14 residues long. The CDR3 loop is CASSLFESEYEQYF. The CDR3 DNA follows: TGTGCCAGCAGCTTATTCGAGAGCGAGTACGAGCAGTACTTC.

The J gene is TRBJ1-1, the V gene TRBV19; D is ambiguous. The CDR3 spans 15 residues. Deletions cut 4 bases from V and 5 bases from J, with 17 bases between. The germline gives CDR1 LNHDA, CDR2 SQIVND (reference sequence). The CDR3 region is CASSTGAPGRTEAFF. The DNA for the CDR3 is TGTGCCAGTAGTACCGGAGCCCCTGGGAGGACTGAAGCTTTCTTT.

Turning to this clonotype: A junction end diverges from the germline sequence, so it may reflect a read error. The rearrangement links TRBV7-9 to TRBJ1-1, with D maybe TRBD1 (6 bases). This CDR3 is 13 amino acids long. CDR1 SEHNR and CDR2 FQNEAQ come from the germline V gene (reference sequence). CDR3 loop: CASSSQGDTEVFF. The CDR3, as DNA: TGTGCCAGCAGCTCACAGGGAGACACTGAAGTTTTCTTT.

The chain has TRBV24-1 and TRBJ1-2; D is uncertain. Trimming left V 2 bases short and J 2 bases short, with 8 bases between. The CDR3 runs to 14 residues. Germline V gives CDR1 KGHDR, CDR2 SFDVKD. CDR3 in amino acids: CATSDYSRNYGYTF. The CDR3, as DNA: TGTGCCACCAGTGATTACAGCCGAAACTATGGCTACACCTTC.

This chain joins TRBV27 and TRBJ1-5; no clear D. V was clipped by 8 bases and J by 4 bases, with 12 bases between them. The CDR3 extends over 13 amino acids. Germline lookup yields CDR1 MNHEY and CDR2 SMNVEV (reference sequence). As DNA, the CDR3 is TGTGCCAGCGGCTTGCAACAGAATCAGCCCCAGCATTTT. Translating gives CASGLQQNQPQHF.

V is TRBV19 and J is TRBJ2-1, with unresolved D. CDR1 and CDR2 from the germline V gene are LNHDA and SQIVND (reference sequence). Trimming shortened V by 5 bases and J by 9 bases, and 11 bases separated the two germline ends. This CDR3 is 12 amino acids long. The CDR3 DNA follows: TGTGCCAGTAGTTTTGGGTGGAGTGAGCAGTTCTTC. Residues: CASSFGWSEQFF.

V usage is TRBV19 and J usage is TRBJ2-3; D might be TRBD1 (5 bases). Trimming removed 3 bases from V and 2 bases from J, with 9 bases in between. Germline loops: CDR1 LNHDA, CDR2 SQIVND (reference sequence). The CDR3 contains 14 residues. CDR3 sequence: CASSMAGSTDTQYF. CDR3 nucleotide sequence: TGTGCCAGTAGTATGGCAGGGTCCACAGATACGCAGTATTTT.

Many counts were recorded for this clonotype. This chain joins TRBV12-3 or TRBV12-4 and TRBJ1-1; 7 positions agree with TRBD1. The trim removed 4 bases at V and 1 base at J, leaving 0 bases unmatched. The CDR3 loop spans 13 amino acids. CDR3 protein: CASSWTGNTEAFF. In DNA, the CDR3 is TGTGCCAGCAGTTGGACAGGGAACACTGAAGCTTTCTTT.

This clonotype was detected only a few times. V gene TRBV7-3 combines with J gene TRBJ2-1; 8 bases are shared with TRBD1. CDR1 and CDR2 from the germline V gene are SGHTA and FQGTGA. The CDR3 is 16 residues long. Trimming took 5 bases from V and 6 from J; bases not matched to a gene: 12. The chain's CDR3 is CASSPYRGRIVNEQFF. CDR3 sequence (DNA): TGTGCCAGCAGCCCCTACAGGGGGAGAATCGTCAATGAGCAGTTCTTC. Combining the CDR3 with reference TRBV7-3 and TRBJ2-1 gives the whole variable domain GAGVSQTPSNKVTEKGKYVELRCDPISGHTALYWYRQSLGQGPEFLIYFQGTGAADDSGLPNDRFFAVRPEGSVSTLKIQRTERGDSAVYLCASSPYRGRIVNEQFFGPGTRLTVL.